This T cell receptor beta chain was observed in a study of technical replicates of blood from a few donors. Some clones are missing from TCRdb's copy, which holds only in-frame ones; the method was immunoSEQ multiplex PCR. The sample gives approximately 81,000 clones, roughly four fifths of which show up once; nearly 4% is in the top ten. The V end lost 0 bases, the J end lost 2 bases, and 11 bases lay between the germline ends. This CDR3 contains 15 residues. CDR1 and CDR2 from the germline V gene are MGHRA and YSYEKL. Sequenced input: PBMCs. This clonotype was sampled from a human donor in good health. Some clones in this sample may be carry-over from other donors' samples. This chain uses TRBV4-1 with TRBJ2-7, with no clear D. DNA of the CDR3: TGCGCCAGCAGCCAAGAGACTTGGCACGCCTACGAGCAGTACTTC. It translates to CASSQETWHAYEQYF.